The 28 T cell receptor beta chains below all came from one sample that was sequenced in a study of control samples from healthy donors and cancer patients. Produced via immunoSEQ multiplex PCR; TCRdb's table is partial and in-frame only. The data hold 150,000 or so clones, with around 95% observed a single time. Sequencing was performed on blood. The receptors shown here come from a woman aged 40 to 49 in good health.

The V call is TRBV6-8, the J call TRBJ1-1; 7 nucleotides align to TRBD1. CDR1 and CDR2 (germline): MNHGY, SAAAGT. Trimming at V came to 10 bases and at J to 1 base, leaving 15 bases not matched to a gene. There are 16 residues in the CDR3. This CDR3 is CATYQGQGERNTEAFF. CDR3 DNA: TGTGCCACCTACCAAGGGCAGGGGGAAAGGAACACTGAAGCTTTCTTT.

The rearrangement joins TRBV5-6 to TRBJ1-2, with no clear D. In germline, CDR1 is SGHDT, CDR2 YYEEEE. The CDR3 sequence is 14 residues long. V was cut by 4 bases and J by 4 bases, with 14 bases left in between. The CDR3 DNA is TGTGCCAGCAGCACGGTGGGGAGTACCTATGGCTACACCTTC. As protein: CASSTVGSTYGYTF.

This chain links TRBV7-2 with TRBJ1-1; a possible D gene is TRBD1 (6 bases). V shed 0 bases and J shed 6 bases, with 14 bases lying between them. Germline V lookup: CDR1 SGHTA, CDR2 FQGNSA. The length of the CDR3 is 15 residues. CDR3 protein: CASSLAAGDFSEAFF. The CDR3 DNA follows: TGTGCCAGCAGCTTAGCGGCAGGGGACTTCTCTGAAGCTTTCTTT.

In the case of this clone: The conserved final phenylalanine or tryptophan is absent from the CDR3, which likely points to a read error. The DNA is left out, because the CDR3 cannot be placed on it with certainty; the CDR3 is given as TCRdb lists it. The chain is built from TRBV7-2 and TRBJ2-7. Germline V CDR1 and CDR2: SGHTA, FQGNSA. The CDR3 is 14 amino acids in total, end residues counted. This chain's CDR3 is CASSLVVSSYEQSL.

This sequence joins TRBV4-3 and TRBJ1-2, with 7 nucleotides matching TRBD1. After removal of 1 base from V and 7 bases from J, the junction contained 12 bases not matched to a gene. The CDR3 covers 16 residues. Germline assignment: CDR1 LGHNA and CDR2 YSLEER. The CDR3: CASSQVSGTAVGGYTF. CDR3 nucleotides: TGCGCCAGCAGCCAAGTTTCAGGGACAGCGGTTGGTGGCTACACCTTC.

The gene calls are TRBV9 and TRBJ1-3; D unclear. The germline gives CDR1 SGDLS, CDR2 YYNGEE. V was shortened by 0 bases and J by 0 bases, with 7 bases between the two germline ends. This CDR3 is 15 amino acids long. CDR3 amino acids: CASSVAQSSGNTIYF. CDR3 coding DNA: TGTGCCAGCAGCGTAGCCCAGTCCTCTGGAAACACCATATATTTT.

The J gene is TRBJ1-1, the V gene TRBV12-3 or TRBV12-4, with 7 bases fitting TRBD1. Trimming cost V 6 bases and J 11 bases; bases outside gene matches: 12. The CDR3 is 13 residues long. This CDR3 is CASSRKQGLGAFF. As DNA, the CDR3 is TGTGCCAGCAGCCGAAAACAGGGGCTTGGGGCTTTCTTT.

The V and J genes are TRBV7-2 and TRBJ1-5; D unresolved. The CDR3 length is 13 residues. The V end was cut by 2 bases, the J end by 6 bases, with 8 bases between. Germline V lookup: CDR1 SGHTA, CDR2 FQGNSA. This CDR3 is CASSLQDFQPQHF. For the CDR3, the DNA is TGTGCCAGCAGCTTACAAGACTTTCAGCCCCAGCATTTT.

This clone appeared a single time. The V gene is TRBV4-3, the J gene TRBJ1-3, with a possible D match to TRBD1 (5 bases). This CDR3 is 17 amino acids long. CDR1 is LGHNA, CDR2 YSLEER, per germline. Between the trimmed V and J ends, which lost 0 bases and 0 bases, there was a span of 12 bases. The CDR3: CASSQDGTASSGNTIYF. CDR3 nucleotides: TGCGCCAGCAGCCAAGATGGGACTGCGAGCTCTGGAAACACCATATATTTT.

This chain links TRBV19 with TRBJ1-5, with D possibly TRBD1 on 5 matching bases. CDR3 length equals 16 residues. Trimming cost V 5 bases and J 7 bases, with 21 bases left between them. Germline CDR1 LNHDA, CDR2 SQIVND (reference sequence). In DNA, the CDR3 is TGTGCCAGTAGTCTCCTCAGGGCTATTAGTGGACAGCCCCAGCATTTT. It translates to CASSLLRAISGQPQHF.

V and J are TRBV19 and TRBJ1-1; TRBD1 might be the D (5 bases). This CDR3 is built from 15 residues. Trimming took off 3 bases at V and 4 bases at J, with 15 bases between the two ends. Germline V gives CDR1 LNHDA, CDR2 SQIVND (reference sequence). CDR3 DNA sequence: TGTGCCAGTAGTATCCCTCCGCGGGGGATCACTGAAGCTTTCTTT. Protein sequence: CASSIPPRGITEAFF.

CDR3 DNA sequence: TGTGCCAGCAGCTTAGGGGGGGCCAGGGGAGGCTATGGCTACACCTTC. Residues: CASSLGGARGGYGYTF. The chain links TRBV7-2 to TRBJ1-2; weak D call: TRBD1 (6 bases). The CDR3 is 16 residues long. V dropped 1 base and J dropped 4 bases, with 16 bases sitting between them. The germline V gene has CDR1 SGHTA and CDR2 FQGNSA.

The chain employs TRBV5-4 and TRBJ2-5, with D unclear. There are 14 residues in the CDR3. Germline CDR1 and CDR2: SGHNT and YYREEE (reference sequence). V was pared by 2 bases and J by 2 bases, with 10 bases between. The CDR3: CASSFQTGQETQYF. Here the CDR3 DNA reads TGTGCCAGCAGCTTTCAGACCGGTCAAGAGACCCAGTACTTC.

This chain joins TRBV5-1 and TRBJ2-5; TRBD1 aligns across 11 bases. V lost 4 bases, J lost 4 bases, and 3 bases stayed unmatched. CDR1 is SGHRS and CDR2 is YFSETQ in the germline V gene. The CDR3 has 14 residues. CDR3 DNA: TGCGCCAGCAGCCCTGGGACAGGGGGAGAGACCCAGTACTTC. It translates to CASSPGTGGETQYF.

The chain employs TRBV6-5 and TRBJ2-5; D is possibly TRBD2 (6 bases). V lost 6 bases and J 5 bases, leaving 13 bases between the germline ends. The CDR3 extends over 13 amino acids. Germline lookup yields CDR1 MNHEY and CDR2 SVGAGI. The CDR3 here is CASSQTRKETQYF. The CDR3 DNA is TGTGCCAGCAGCCAGACTAGGAAGGAGACCCAGTACTTC.

The chain combines TRBV7-2 with TRBJ2-7; no reliable D call. CDR1 is SGHTA and CDR2 is FQGNSA in the germline V gene. Trimming cost V 2 bases and J 3 bases, with 11 bases left between them. This CDR3 comprises 14 residues. CDR3 bases: TGTGCCAGCAGCTTATGGTACGAGTACTACGAGCAGTACTTC. Its translation: CASSLWYEYYEQYF.

The gene calls are TRBV10-2 and TRBJ2-7; TRBD1 matches 7 bases. Germline loops: CDR1 WSHSY, CDR2 SAAADI. Trimming removed 4 bases from V and 4 bases from J; junction bases left unmatched: 7. The CDR3 spans 14 residues. CDR3 in DNA: TGCGCCAGCAGTGTCACAGGGGTACGATACGAGCAGTACTTC. Translation gives CASSVTGVRYEQYF.

This rearrangement joins TRBV9 to TRBJ1-2, with 7 bases identical to TRBD1. CDR3 length: 16 amino acids. Per the germline V gene, CDR1 is SGDLS and CDR2 is YYNGEE. J gave up 7 bases and V 4 bases, and 16 bases lay outside the gene matches. The CDR3 DNA reads TGTGCCAGCAGCCCCGCCTCGACAGGGAAAAATCGTGGCTACACCTTC. This sequence encodes CASSPASTGKNRGYTF.

This rearrangement joins TRBV2 to TRBJ1-2, with D hard to call. This CDR3 has 14 amino acids. Trimming stripped 4 bases from V and 4 bases from J, with 13 bases between. CDR1 and CDR2 from the germline V gene are SNHLY and FYNNEI. This CDR3 is CASSVIREPYGYTF. CDR3 bases: TGTGCCAGCAGTGTGATTAGGGAACCCTATGGCTACACCTTC.

The chain recombines TRBV7-3 with TRBJ1-2; D uncertain. Germline CDR1 and CDR2: SGHTA and FQGTGA. Trimming took off 0 bases at V and 6 bases at J, with 14 bases between the two ends. This CDR3 region has 15 residues. This CDR3 is CASSLTINSPDGYTF. For the CDR3, the DNA is TGTGCCAGCAGCTTAACGATCAACAGCCCAGATGGCTACACCTTC. The whole variable domain, filled in from reference TRBV7-3 and TRBJ1-2, reads GAGVSQTPSNKVTEKGKYVELRCDPISGHTALYWYRQSLGQGPEFLIYFQGTGAADDSGLPNDRFFAVRPEGSVSTLKIQRTERGDSAVYLCASSLTINSPDGYTFGSGTRLTVV.

The rearrangement links TRBV3-1 (or the pseudogene TRBV3-2) to TRBJ2-5; the D gene is possibly TRBD2 (5 bases). V gave up 6 bases and J gave up 5 bases, with 13 bases separating them. The germline CDR1 and CDR2 sequences are LGHDT and YNNKEL (reference sequence). The CDR3 sequence is 13 residues long. The CDR3 spells CASRLSRGETQYF. CDR3 sequence (DNA): TGTGCCAGCAGGCTTAGCCGCGGGGAGACCCAGTACTTC.

The chain recombines TRBV4-2 with TRBJ2-5; possible D gene TRBD1, 6 bases. Trimming took 4 bases from V and 5 from J, leaving 14 bases between them. Germline V gene lookup returns CDR1 LGHNA and CDR2 YNFKEQ. The CDR3 spans 14 residues. The CDR3 region is CASSPGSGVETQYF. The CDR3 DNA reads TGTGCCAGCAGCCCGGGTTCAGGGGTGGAGACCCAGTACTTC.

This chain connects TRBV7-9 to TRBJ1-2; no definite D call. The length of the CDR3 is 14 residues. Per germline, CDR1 SEHNR and CDR2 FQNEAQ (reference sequence). Trimming removed 3 bases at V and 3 bases at J, with 11 bases between. CDR3 sequence (DNA): TGTGCCAGCAGCTTGGGCAGGCAGGACTATGGCTACACCTTC. The encoded protein is CASSLGRQDYGYTF.

The gene calls are TRBV11-2 and TRBJ2-3; weak D call: TRBD2 (6 bases). The CDR3 totals 15 residues. The V end lost 1 base, the J end lost 7 bases, and 15 bases lay between the germline ends. Germline CDR1 reads SGHAT; CDR2 reads FQNNGV. CDR3 DNA sequence: TGTGCCAGCAGCTTAGCGGGAGACCCTTTCTATACGCAGTATTTT. Amino acid sequence: CASSLAGDPFYTQYF.

The chain carries TRBV27 and TRBJ1-2; TRBD1 agrees at 9 bases. The germline gives CDR1 MNHEY, CDR2 SMNVEV (reference sequence). The V segment lost 8 bases and the J segment 2 bases; nucleotides outside the gene matches: 0. The CDR3 consists of 12 residues. CDR3 amino acids: CASGQGNYGYTF. CDR3 sequence (DNA): TGTGCCAGCGGACAGGGGAACTATGGCTACACCTTC.

The rearrangement links TRBV30 to TRBJ1-1, with D uncertain. The CDR3 extends over 9 amino acids. V was pared by 1 base and J by 8 bases, with 2 bases between. Germline V gives CDR1 GTSNPN, CDR2 SVGIG (reference sequence). The CDR3 DNA is TGTGCCTGGAGTGCCGAAGCTTTCTTT. Amino acids: CAWSAEAFF.

Comments on this clone: Germline is not matched at one junction end, which may reflect a read error. The chain uses TRBV7-2 and TRBJ2-2; TRBD2 matches 13 bases. The CDR3 contains 18 residues. Germline CDR1 SGHTA, CDR2 FQGNSA. CDR3 nucleotides: TGTGCCAGCAGCTTAAGGACTAGCGGGGGCAGGAACGCCGGGGAGCTGTTTTTT. This sequence encodes CASSLRTSGGRNAGELFF.

The CDR3 loop reads CASSYGSGVGTEAFF. Here the CDR3 DNA reads TGTGCCAGCAGTTATGGGTCGGGGGTCGGCACTGAAGCTTTCTTT. V and J are TRBV6-2 or TRBV6-3 and TRBJ1-1, with D possibly TRBD1 on 5 matching bases. CDR1 is MNHEY and CDR2 is SVGEGT in the germline V gene. Trimming pared 3 bases from V and 4 bases from J, leaving 15 bases between. This CDR3 is built from 15 residues.